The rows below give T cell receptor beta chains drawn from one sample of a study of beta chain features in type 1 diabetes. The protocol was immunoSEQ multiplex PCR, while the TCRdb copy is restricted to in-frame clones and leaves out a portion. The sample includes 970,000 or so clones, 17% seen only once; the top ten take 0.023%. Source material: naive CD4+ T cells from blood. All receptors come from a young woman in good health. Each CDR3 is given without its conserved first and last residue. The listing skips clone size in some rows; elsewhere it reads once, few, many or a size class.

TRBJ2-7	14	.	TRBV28	ASSSLPGTPPYEQY
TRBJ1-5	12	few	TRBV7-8	ASSFSRTNQPQH
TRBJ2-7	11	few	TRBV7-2	ATGRQGPYEQY
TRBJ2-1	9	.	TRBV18	ASSPQEGQF
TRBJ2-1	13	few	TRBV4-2	ASSQERVLAGPQF
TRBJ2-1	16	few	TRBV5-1	ASRHETGGEGIRYEQF
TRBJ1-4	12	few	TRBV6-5	ASSYGGSNEKLF
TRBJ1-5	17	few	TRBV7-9	ASSPQGQGGGIDNQPQH
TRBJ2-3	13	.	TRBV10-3	AISESGGGGDTQY
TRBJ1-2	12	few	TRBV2	ASSGTERSYGYT
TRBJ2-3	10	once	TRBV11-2	ASSLHTDTQY
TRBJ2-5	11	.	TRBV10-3	AISPGNQETQY
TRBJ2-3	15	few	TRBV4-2	ASSPGASGARTDTQY
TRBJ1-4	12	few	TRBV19	ASSQAGAREKLF
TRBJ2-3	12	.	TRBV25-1	ASLEAGSTDTQY
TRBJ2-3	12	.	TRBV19	ASSIGGTSDTQY
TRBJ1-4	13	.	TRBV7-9	ASSPGQDRNEKLF
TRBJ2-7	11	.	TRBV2	ASTGAGAYEQY
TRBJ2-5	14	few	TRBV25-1	ASSEWGTGRVETQY
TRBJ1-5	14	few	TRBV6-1	ASSETSGREIQPQH
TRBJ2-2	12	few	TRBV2	ASLYGRDTGELF
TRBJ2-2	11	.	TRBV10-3	AISRENTGELF
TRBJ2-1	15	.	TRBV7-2	ASSLSPGTGFGNEQF
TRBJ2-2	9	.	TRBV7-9	ASSWSGELF
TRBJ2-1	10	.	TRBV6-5	ASSRNYNEQF
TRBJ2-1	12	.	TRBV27	ASSRSSLNNEQF
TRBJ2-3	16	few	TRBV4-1	ASSQDLGLAGLFDTQY
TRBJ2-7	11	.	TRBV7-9	ASSLDSTGRQY
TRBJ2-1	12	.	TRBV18	ASSPGLEPNEQF
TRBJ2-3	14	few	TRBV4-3	ASSQNLAASTDTQY
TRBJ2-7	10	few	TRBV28	ASNFAGTGQY
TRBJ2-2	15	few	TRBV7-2	ASSLNIGALNTGELF
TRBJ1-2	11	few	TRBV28	ASSLVRTRGYT
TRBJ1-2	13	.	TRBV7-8	ASSLNVAQNYGYT
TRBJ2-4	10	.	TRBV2	ASSGVGNIQY
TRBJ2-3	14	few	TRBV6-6	ASSLAPRGLTDTQY
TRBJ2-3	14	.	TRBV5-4	ASSRGGTSGTDTQY
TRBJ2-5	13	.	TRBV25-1	ASSDVGTNQETQY
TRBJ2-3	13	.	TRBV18	ASSPPSARGDTQY